The rows below give T cell receptor beta chains drawn from one sample of a study of T cell responses to AZD1222 COVID-19 vaccine. Measured with immunoSEQ multiplex PCR; TCRdb has only the in-frame clones, and not every one. The sample holds under 150,000 clones; roughly 91% are singletons and the top ten take approximately 30%. Here the sequenced sample was peripheral blood, taken on day 0 of AZD1222 vaccination. All receptors derive from an adult in good health. CDR3s include the opening cysteine and the closing phenylalanine or tryptophan. Each record gives: clone size, V gene, D gene, J gene, CDR3 DNA, CDR3 protein. The D gene is left open where the match is weak. Clone size is shown for a subset of rows, as once, few, many or a class of expanded clone.

abundance: .; v_gene: TRBV7-8; d_gene: .; j_gene: TRBJ2-3; CDR3nt: TGTGCCAGCAGCTCCAGACTAGGGGACACAGATACGCAGTATTTT; CDR3aa: CASSSRLGDTDTQYF
abundance: .; v_gene: TRBV13; d_gene: TRBD1; j_gene: TRBJ2-7; CDR3nt: TGTGCCAGCAGCCAACGACAGGGGCGGGACGAGCAGTACTTC; CDR3aa: CASSQRQGRDEQYF
abundance: .; v_gene: TRBV5-1; d_gene: TRBD2; j_gene: TRBJ2-2; CDR3nt: TGCGCCAGCAGCTTGGGCCTAGCGGGATTCACCGGGGAGCTGTTTTTT; CDR3aa: CASSLGLAGFTGELFF
abundance: once; v_gene: TRBV3-1/TRBV3-2; d_gene: .; j_gene: TRBJ2-2; CDR3nt: TGTGCCAGCAGTTCCGGACGGGTCGGGGAGCTGTTTTTT; CDR3aa: CASSSGRVGELFF
abundance: once; v_gene: TRBV12-3/TRBV12-4; d_gene: .; j_gene: TRBJ1-2; CDR3nt: TGTGCCAGCAGACGCGGTTCCGAGTATGGCTACACCTTC; CDR3aa: CASRRGSEYGYTF
abundance: .; v_gene: TRBV6-5; d_gene: .; j_gene: TRBJ1-1; CDR3nt: TGTGCCAGCAGTCGACTGATGGGGGGCTTAACTGAAGCTTTCTTT; CDR3aa: CASSRLMGGLTEAFF
abundance: .; v_gene: TRBV10-3; d_gene: TRBD2; j_gene: TRBJ2-2; CDR3nt: TGTGCCATCACGGGACTAGCGGGAGAAGTCGGGGAGCTGTTTTTT; CDR3aa: CAITGLAGEVGELFF
abundance: .; v_gene: TRBV27; d_gene: TRBD1; j_gene: TRBJ1-1; CDR3nt: TGTGCCAGCAGTCTCGAATGGACAGGTTCGAACACTGAAGCTTTCTTT; CDR3aa: CASSLEWTGSNTEAFF
abundance: .; v_gene: TRBV18; d_gene: TRBD1; j_gene: TRBJ1-6; CDR3nt: TGTGCCAGCTCACCCACGACAGGGGGCTTTGATTCACCCCTCCACTTT; CDR3aa: CASSPTTGGFDSPLHF
abundance: .; v_gene: TRBV30; d_gene: .; j_gene: TRBJ1-5; CDR3nt: TGTGCCTGGGGGGAACAGCCCCAGCATTTT; CDR3aa: CAWGEQPQHF
abundance: .; v_gene: TRBV18; d_gene: .; j_gene: TRBJ1-5; CDR3nt: TGTGCCAGCTCAACGTCCGGCAATAGCAATCAGCCCCAGCATTTT; CDR3aa: CASSTSGNSNQPQHF
abundance: .; v_gene: TRBV5-1; d_gene: TRBD1; j_gene: TRBJ1-1; CDR3nt: TGCGCCAGCAGCTCGGGGACAGGGGCGAACACTGAAGCTTTCTTT; CDR3aa: CASSSGTGANTEAFF
abundance: .; v_gene: TRBV27; d_gene: TRBD2; j_gene: TRBJ2-3; CDR3nt: TGTGCCAGCAGCTACCTCGGGGGGGGCCGGGGGTTTGGCACAGATACGCAGTATTTT; CDR3aa: CASSYLGGGRGFGTDTQYF
abundance: .; v_gene: TRBV5-1; d_gene: TRBD1; j_gene: TRBJ1-3; CDR3nt: TGCGCCAGCAGCCCCCTGACAGGGGGCTTTGGAAACACCATATATTTT; CDR3aa: CASSPLTGGFGNTIYF
abundance: .; v_gene: TRBV2; d_gene: TRBD2; j_gene: TRBJ2-1; CDR3nt: TGTGCCAGCACCAGCGGGACTGGATATGAGCAGTTCTTC; CDR3aa: CASTSGTGYEQFF
abundance: .; v_gene: TRBV9; d_gene: .; j_gene: TRBJ2-3; CDR3nt: TGTGCCAGCAGCGTACTCGGAGGTATAAGCACAGATACGCAGTATTTT; CDR3aa: CASSVLGGISTDTQYF
abundance: .; v_gene: TRBV19; d_gene: .; j_gene: TRBJ2-5; CDR3nt: TGTGCCAGTAGTATGTCTCAAGAGACCCAGTACTTC; CDR3aa: CASSMSQETQYF
abundance: once; v_gene: TRBV3-1/TRBV3-2; d_gene: .; j_gene: TRBJ1-6; CDR3nt: TGTGCCAGCAGCCACAGAGGGACGGATTCACCCCTCCACTTT; CDR3aa: CASSHRGTDSPLHF
abundance: .; v_gene: TRBV18; d_gene: .; j_gene: TRBJ1-2; CDR3nt: TGTGCCAGCTCACCACCGGAGGGTCCCGGTGATGGCTACACCTTC; CDR3aa: CASSPPEGPGDGYTF
abundance: medium-sized; v_gene: TRBV3-1/TRBV3-2; d_gene: .; j_gene: TRBJ1-2; CDR3nt: TGTGCCAGCAGCCACCTGAACAGCAACTATGGCTACACCTTC; CDR3aa: CASSHLNSNYGYTF
abundance: .; v_gene: TRBV19; d_gene: TRBD1; j_gene: TRBJ2-7; CDR3nt: TGTGCCAGTAGCTCTCCGGGACAGGTCCTCGAGCAGTACTTC; CDR3aa: CASSSPGQVLEQYF
abundance: .; v_gene: TRBV6-2/TRBV6-3; d_gene: TRBD2; j_gene: TRBJ2-3; CDR3nt: TGTGCCAGCAGTTACGAACTAGCGGGACTCCAGAGCACAGATACGCAGTATTTT; CDR3aa: CASSYELAGLQSTDTQYF
abundance: .; v_gene: TRBV19; d_gene: .; j_gene: TRBJ1-1; CDR3nt: TGTGCCAGTAGTGACGCCCCACCAGTGAACACTGAAGCTTTCTTT; CDR3aa: CASSDAPPVNTEAFF
abundance: .; v_gene: TRBV28; d_gene: .; j_gene: TRBJ2-7; CDR3nt: TGTGCCAGCAGTTCCCCCGGGAACTCCTACGAGCAGTACTTC; CDR3aa: CASSSPGNSYEQYF
abundance: once; v_gene: TRBV19; d_gene: .; j_gene: TRBJ2-3; CDR3nt: TGTGCCAGTAGTATAGGGGGGCAGGGAATCAATACGCAGTATTTT; CDR3aa: CASSIGGQGINTQYF
abundance: .; v_gene: TRBV9; d_gene: .; j_gene: TRBJ1-1; CDR3nt: TGTGCCAGCAGCGAGACGGTGAACACTGAAGCTTTCTTT; CDR3aa: CASSETVNTEAFF
abundance: .; v_gene: TRBV5-6; d_gene: .; j_gene: TRBJ2-6; CDR3nt: TGTGCCAGCAGCACGGGTGGGGCCAACGTCCTGACTTTC; CDR3aa: CASSTGGANVLTF
abundance: once; v_gene: TRBV30; d_gene: .; j_gene: TRBJ1-5; CDR3nt: TGTGCCTGGAGTACCGGGACAACCGCATGGTATAGCAATCAGCCCCAGCATTTT; CDR3aa: CAWSTGTTAWYSNQPQHF
abundance: .; v_gene: TRBV27; d_gene: TRBD1; j_gene: TRBJ1-5; CDR3nt: TGTGCCAGCAGGGCCGGGACAGCAAGCAATCAGCCCCAGCATTTT; CDR3aa: CASRAGTASNQPQHF
abundance: .; v_gene: TRBV18; d_gene: .; j_gene: TRBJ1-6; CDR3nt: TGTGCCAGCTCACCGCGACGCCAGGTAGAGTCACCCCTCCACTTT; CDR3aa: CASSPRRQVESPLHF
abundance: .; v_gene: TRBV19; d_gene: .; j_gene: TRBJ1-5; CDR3nt: TGTGCCAGTAGTATCCCAGGTCTAAGGAGTAATCAGCCCCAGCATTTT; CDR3aa: CASSIPGLRSNQPQHF
abundance: .; v_gene: TRBV7-2; d_gene: TRBD2; j_gene: TRBJ2-2; CDR3nt: TGTGCCAGCAGCCCGGGGGGGGGTTTCACCGGGGAGCTGTTTTTT; CDR3aa: CASSPGGGFTGELFF
abundance: .; v_gene: TRBV5-1; d_gene: TRBD1; j_gene: TRBJ2-7; CDR3nt: TGCGCCAGCAGCTGGGGTAGGACAGGATCCGTGGAGCAGTACTTC; CDR3aa: CASSWGRTGSVEQYF
abundance: .; v_gene: TRBV19; d_gene: .; j_gene: TRBJ1-1; CDR3nt: TGTGCCAGTAGGCAAGCCATGAACACTGAAGCTTTCTTT; CDR3aa: CASRQAMNTEAFF
abundance: .; v_gene: TRBV12-3/TRBV12-4; d_gene: .; j_gene: TRBJ1-1; CDR3nt: TGTGCCAGCAGCAGAGACACTGAAGCTTTCTTT; CDR3aa: CASSRDTEAFF
abundance: .; v_gene: TRBV27; d_gene: .; j_gene: TRBJ1-5; CDR3nt: TGTGCCAGCAGGAGACAGCTAGGCAATCAGCCCCAGCATTTT; CDR3aa: CASRRQLGNQPQHF
abundance: .; v_gene: TRBV3-1/TRBV3-2; d_gene: .; j_gene: TRBJ1-3; CDR3nt: TGTGCCAGCAGCCGCCAGGGAACCGGAAACACCATATATTTT; CDR3aa: CASSRQGTGNTIYF
abundance: .; v_gene: TRBV12-5; d_gene: TRBD1; j_gene: TRBJ1-4; CDR3nt: TGTGCTAGTGGTTGGGGACAGGGAGGAGATGAAAAACTGTTTTTT; CDR3aa: CASGWGQGGDEKLFF
abundance: .; v_gene: TRBV27; d_gene: .; j_gene: TRBJ1-2; CDR3nt: TGTGCCAGCCGACATCCCAACTATGGCTACACCTTC; CDR3aa: CASRHPNYGYTF
abundance: .; v_gene: TRBV5-1; d_gene: .; j_gene: TRBJ2-5; CDR3nt: TGCGCCAGCAGCTTGGGGGGTCCGGGTGGAGAGACCCAGTACTTC; CDR3aa: CASSLGGPGGETQYF
abundance: .; v_gene: TRBV1; d_gene: .; j_gene: TRBJ1-5; CDR3nt: TGCACCACCGCGACACAGGATAGCAATCAGCCCCAGCATTTT; CDR3aa: CTTATQDSNQPQHF
abundance: .; v_gene: TRBV18; d_gene: .; j_gene: TRBJ1-1; CDR3nt: TGTGCCAGCTCACCGGGAACAGGGTACACTGAAGCTTTCTTT; CDR3aa: CASSPGTGYTEAFF